This T cell receptor beta chain was captured by sequencing in a study of breast tumors, draining lymph nodes, adjacent tissues. General study results and limits: Tumor and nontumor repertoires were significantly more similar in luminal-like than in basal-like breast cancer. Most tumor T cells seemingly derive from lymph node, then expand in tumor.

This clonotype appeared once. Its antigen is undetermined. Relative to the germline gene, one junction end is altered; a read error may explain this. MiXCR, run by TCRdb on the multiplex PCR reads, gives a single entry per CDR3 protein. This sample has more than 20,000 distinct CDR3 sequences, with about 50% found just once. The CDR3 length is 14 residues. The germline V gene encodes CDR1 WNHNN and CDR2 SYGVQD (reference sequence). This receptor was taken from a female donor with breast cancer. Some clones in this sample may be carry-over from other donors' samples. The V gene is TRBV10-1, the J gene TRBJ2-1, with 7 nucleotides matching TRBD2. Material for sequencing was breast tumor tissue. The chain's CDR3 is CASSGTSGSDERFF. CDR3 bases: TGCGCCAGCAGTGGGACTAGTGGGAGCGATGAGCGGTTCTTT.